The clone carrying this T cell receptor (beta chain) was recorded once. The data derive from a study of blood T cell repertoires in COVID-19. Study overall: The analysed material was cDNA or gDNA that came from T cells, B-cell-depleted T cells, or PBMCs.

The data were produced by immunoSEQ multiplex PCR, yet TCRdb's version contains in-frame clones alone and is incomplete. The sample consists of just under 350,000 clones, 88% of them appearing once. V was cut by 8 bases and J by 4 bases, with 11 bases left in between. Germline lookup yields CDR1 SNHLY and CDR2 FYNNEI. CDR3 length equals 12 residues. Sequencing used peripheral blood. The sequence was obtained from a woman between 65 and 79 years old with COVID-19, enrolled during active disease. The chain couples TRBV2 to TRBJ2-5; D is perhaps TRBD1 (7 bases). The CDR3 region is CASRQGGETQYF. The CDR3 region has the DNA TGTGCCAGCCGACAGGGAGGAGAGACCCAGTACTTC.